The clone carrying this TCR beta chain appeared a few times. The sample belongs to a study of PD-L1 blockade in urothelial cancer. TCRdb's copy holds only in-frame clones and misses some; the assay was immunoSEQ multiplex PCR. The data contain approximately 50,000 clones, about 86% of them seen just once; the ten biggest clones take up about 3.2%. Specified time point: pretreatment peripheral blood. Patients presented with locally advanced or metastatic urothelial carcinoma. Specimen: PBMCs, collected around atezolizumab (anti-PD-L1) treatment. The sequence was obtained from a man aged 70 or older with urothelial cancer.

CDR3 in DNA: TGCAGCGCAAGGAGCGGCTACCAAGAGACCCAGTACTTC. Protein product: CSARSGYQETQYF. The rearrangement uses TRBV29-1 and TRBJ2-5; D possibly corresponds to TRBD2 (5 bases). V was cut by 7 bases and J by 0 bases, with 12 bases left in between. The CDR3 is made up of 13 amino acids. Germline CDR1 reads SQVTM; CDR2 reads ANQGSEA.